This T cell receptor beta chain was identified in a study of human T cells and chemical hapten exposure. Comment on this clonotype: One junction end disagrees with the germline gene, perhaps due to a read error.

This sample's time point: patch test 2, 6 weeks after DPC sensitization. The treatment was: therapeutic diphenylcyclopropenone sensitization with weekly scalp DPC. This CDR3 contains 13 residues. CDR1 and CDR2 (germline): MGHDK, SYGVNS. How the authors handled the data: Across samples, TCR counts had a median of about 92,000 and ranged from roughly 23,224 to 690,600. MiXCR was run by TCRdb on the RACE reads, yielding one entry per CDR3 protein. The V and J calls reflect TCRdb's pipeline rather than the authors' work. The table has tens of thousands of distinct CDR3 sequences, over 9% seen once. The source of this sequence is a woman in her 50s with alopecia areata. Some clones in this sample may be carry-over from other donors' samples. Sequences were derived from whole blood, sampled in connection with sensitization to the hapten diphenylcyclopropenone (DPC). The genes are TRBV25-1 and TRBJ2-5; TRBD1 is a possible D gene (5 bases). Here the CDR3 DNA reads TGTGCCAGCAGTGAATTAGGACAAGAGACCCAGCACTTC. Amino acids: CASSELGQETQHF.